This T cell receptor (beta chain) emerged from a study of blood T cell repertoires in COVID-19. Only in-frame clones appear in the TCRdb table, and some are missing; sequencing was by immunoSEQ multiplex PCR. The sample includes 55,000 to 65,000 clones, around 75% of them seen just once. The sequencing input was peripheral blood. The receptor was isolated from a human donor in a cohort sampled during active COVID-19.

The CDR3 loop reads CACAGQIIEAFF. CDR3 in DNA: TGTGCCTGCGCTGGACAGATAATAGAAGCTTTCTTT. V gene TRBV30 combines with J gene TRBJ1-1, with D maybe TRBD1 (6 bases). Germline assignment: CDR1 GTSNPN and CDR2 SVGIG (reference sequence). V lost 6 bases and J lost 8, with 16 bases in between. This CDR3 comprises 12 residues.